The T cell receptor beta chain described here comes from a study of CD8+CD57+ T cells in acquired aplastic anemia (dated by TCRdb to between 2017 and 2018). Some background on the complete study: A mean of approximately 3 ug of DNA, ranging from about 0.19 to 27.4 ug, was extracted from sorted CD4+ and CD8+ cells. CD8+CD57+ expansion was defined as frequency above the mean frequency observed in healthy subjects. The paper as a whole reports these results and caveats: Some 27 CD8+ CDR3 sequences were found in both patients and controls but appeared to be highly expressed in patients and within the immunodominant clones of the patients. No significant difference in CD8+ Simpson's diversity was found between patients and healthy controls (P=0.060).

Trimming removed 5 bases from V and 7 bases from J, leaving 12 bases between the germline ends. CDR3 length: 14 amino acids, cysteine to phenylalanine. This entry keeps only the CDR3 DNA: 42 bases, framed from base 1. The CDR1 and CDR2 encoded by the germline V gene are SGHTA and FQGTGA. Genomic DNA served as template for TCR beta VDJ combination and CDR3 sequence profiling. TCR repertoire sequencing was run on an Illumina HiSeq 2000. Per the source publication's procedure: TRBV/TRBJ rearrangement plots, CDR3 size and DJ length profiles, and Simpson's diversity index were used to evaluate the repertoires. The most abundant DNA sequence in the deep sequencing data was defined as the immunodominant clone. CDR3 amino acid sequences were checked for sharing across subjects and were also compared against the VDJdb database and published repertoires. The public reads were reanalyzed by TCRdb: fastp trimming at Q25, MiXCR alignment, in-frame beta chains only. CDR3 protein duplicates are merged, each entry listing the most common genes and DNA. TCRdb, rather than the study authors, made the V and J calls. Present in this sample are hundreds of thousands of distinct CDR3 sequences, approximately 45% of which were seen just once. The ten largest clones add up to 7.8% of the sample.

Note on this clonotype: What this receptor recognizes is not known. Per-base quality was not reported, and no clone a single base away is much larger than it.

The patients picked for sequencing were ones in whom flow cytometry had shown an expansion of CD8+CD57+ cells. All patients had severe acquired aplastic anemia diagnosed by International Study of Aplastic Anemia and Agranulocytosis and Camitta criteria. No patient had received any therapy when blood was sampled. TCR repertoires of sorted CD4+ and CD8+ blood T cells from severe aplastic anemia patients and healthy subjects were deep-sequenced in the study. Patients were enrolled under clinicaltrials.gov protocols 00001620, 01623167, 00001397, 00071045, 00081523 and 00961064 in the USA. Ficoll-Paque density gradient centrifugation was used to isolate peripheral blood mononuclear cells. Before DNA extraction, CD4+ and CD8+ T cells were sorted by FACS or by magnetic beads.

Recombination linked TRBV7-3 to TRBJ1-6; the D gene is unclear. Sequenced sample: sorted CD4+, CD8+, or CD8+CD57+ T cells (not recorded which) from PBMCs. The TCR comes from a human donor with aplastic anemia. The DNA reads TGTGCCAGCAGCCCCCGTGACGGCAATTCACCCCTCCACTTT. This yields the protein CASSPRDGNSPLHF.